This T cell receptor beta chain was recorded in a study of T-cell memory formation after mild COVID-19. Turning to the study itself: TCR clusters were largely donor specific. Points from the study as a whole: Pre-infection memory showed some responding clones, and this suggested that cross-reactive memory joined. CD8+ contracting clones occupied EMRA, while CD4+ ones occupied mainly CM and EM.

The V segment lost 1 base and the J segment 2 bases; nucleotides outside the gene matches: 6. Germline values: CDR1 SGHTA, CDR2 FQGNSA. There are 16 residues in the CDR3. In regard to this clonotype: Its target is unknown.

TCRdb reanalysed the 5' RACE reads using MiXCR and keeps one entry per CDR3 protein. This table holds 170,000 or so distinct CDR3 sequences, roughly a fifth found once. The sample taken for sequencing was PBMCs or a T cell subset sorted from them (not recorded which). V usage is TRBV7-2 and J usage is TRBJ2-7, with 9 bases aligning to TRBD2. This receptor was obtained from an adult woman who had mild COVID-19 (a few samples of this study predate the infection). Cell type and time point are not known. In DNA, the CDR3 is TGTGCCAGCAGCTTAGTACCAGCGGGGGGAACCTACGAGCAGTACTTC. Translated, it gives CASSLVPAGGTYEQYF.